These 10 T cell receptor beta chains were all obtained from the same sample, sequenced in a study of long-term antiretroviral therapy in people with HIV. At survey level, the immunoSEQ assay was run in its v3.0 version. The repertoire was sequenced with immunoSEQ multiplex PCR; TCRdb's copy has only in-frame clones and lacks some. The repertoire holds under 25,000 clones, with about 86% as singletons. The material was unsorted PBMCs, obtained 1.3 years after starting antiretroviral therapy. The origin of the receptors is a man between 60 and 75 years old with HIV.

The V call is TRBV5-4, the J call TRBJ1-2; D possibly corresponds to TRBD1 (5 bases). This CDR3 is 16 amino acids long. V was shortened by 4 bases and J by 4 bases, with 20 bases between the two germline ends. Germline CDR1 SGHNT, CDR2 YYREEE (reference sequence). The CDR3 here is CASSTPGPLIPYGYTF. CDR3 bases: TGTGCCAGCAGCACACCGGGACCCTTAATACCCTATGGCTACACCTTC. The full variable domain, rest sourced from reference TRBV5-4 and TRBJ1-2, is ETGVTQSPTHLIKTRGQQVTLRCSSQSGHNTVSWYQQALGQGPQFIFQYYREEENGRGNFPPRFSGLQFPNYSSELNVNALELDDSALYLCASSTPGPLIPYGYTFGSGTRLTVV.

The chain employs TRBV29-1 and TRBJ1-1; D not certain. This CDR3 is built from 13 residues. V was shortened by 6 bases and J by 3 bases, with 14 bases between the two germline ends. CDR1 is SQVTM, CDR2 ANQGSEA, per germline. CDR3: CSVEKQQDTEAFF. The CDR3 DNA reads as TGCAGCGTCGAGAAACAACAAGACACTGAAGCTTTCTTT.

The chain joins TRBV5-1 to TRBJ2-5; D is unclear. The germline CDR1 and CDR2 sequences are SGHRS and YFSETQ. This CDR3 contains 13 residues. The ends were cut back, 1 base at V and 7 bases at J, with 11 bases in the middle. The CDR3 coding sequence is TGCGCCAGCAGCTTGAGGCCGGCCGGGACCCAGTACTTC. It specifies CASSLRPAGTQYF. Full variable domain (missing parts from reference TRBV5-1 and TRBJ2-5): KAGVTQTPRYLIKTRGQQVTLSCSPISGHRSVSWYQQTPGQGLQFLFEYFSETQRNKGNFPGRFSGRQFSNSRSEMNVSTLELGDSALYLCASSLRPAGTQYFGPGTRLLVL.

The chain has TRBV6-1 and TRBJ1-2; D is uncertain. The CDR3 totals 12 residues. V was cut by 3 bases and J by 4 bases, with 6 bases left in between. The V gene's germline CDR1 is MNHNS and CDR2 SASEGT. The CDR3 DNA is TGTGCCAGCAGTGACAAGGGCTATGGCTACACCTTC. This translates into CASSDKGYGYTF.

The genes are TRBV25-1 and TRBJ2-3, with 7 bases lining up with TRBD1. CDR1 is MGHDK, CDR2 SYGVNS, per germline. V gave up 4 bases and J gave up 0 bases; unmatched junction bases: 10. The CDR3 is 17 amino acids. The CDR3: CASSVRTGGLSTDTQYF. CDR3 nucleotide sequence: TGTGCCAGCAGTGTCCGGACAGGAGGATTGAGCACAGATACGCAGTATTTT.

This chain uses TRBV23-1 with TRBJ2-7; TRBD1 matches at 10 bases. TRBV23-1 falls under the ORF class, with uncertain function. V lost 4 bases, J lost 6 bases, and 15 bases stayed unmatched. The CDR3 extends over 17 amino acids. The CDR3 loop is CASSPYTGTGVSGEQYF. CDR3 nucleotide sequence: TGCGCCAGCAGTCCATATACCGGGACAGGGGTTTCGGGCGAGCAGTACTTC.

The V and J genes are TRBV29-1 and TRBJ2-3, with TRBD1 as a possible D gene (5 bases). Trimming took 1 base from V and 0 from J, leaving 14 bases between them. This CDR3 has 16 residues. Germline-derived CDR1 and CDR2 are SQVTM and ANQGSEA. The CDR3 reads CSVEAGQGASTDTQYF. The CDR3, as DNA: TGCAGCGTTGAAGCAGGGCAGGGTGCCAGCACAGATACGCAGTATTTT.

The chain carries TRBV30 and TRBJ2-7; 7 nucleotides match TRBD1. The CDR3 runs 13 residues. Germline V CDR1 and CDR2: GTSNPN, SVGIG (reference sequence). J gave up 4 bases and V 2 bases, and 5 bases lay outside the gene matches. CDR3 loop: CAWSRRGSYEQYF. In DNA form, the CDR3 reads TGTGCCTGGAGTCGCAGGGGGAGTTACGAGCAGTACTTC.

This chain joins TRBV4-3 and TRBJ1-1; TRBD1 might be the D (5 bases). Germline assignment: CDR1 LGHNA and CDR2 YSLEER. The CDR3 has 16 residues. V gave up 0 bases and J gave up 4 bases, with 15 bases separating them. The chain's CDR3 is CASSQDHKQGGTEAFF. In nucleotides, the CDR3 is TGCGCCAGCAGCCAAGATCATAAGCAGGGAGGCACTGAAGCTTTCTTT.

Here the CDR3 DNA reads TGTGCCAGCAGCCCGGGGGCCTACTCTGGAAACACCATATATTTT. Protein product: CASSPGAYSGNTIYF. The chain recombines TRBV13 with TRBJ1-3, with D possibly being TRBD1 (6 bases). The CDR3 is 15 amino acids. From germline, CDR1 is PRHDT and CDR2 FYEKMQ (reference sequence). The germline V and J ends were trimmed by 5 bases and 0 bases, with 11 bases remaining between them. The variable domain in full, with the rest retrieved from reference TRBV13 and TRBJ1-3, is AAGVIQSPRHLIKEKRETATLKCYPIPRHDTVYWYQQGPGQDPQFLISFYEKMQSDKGSIPDRFSAQQFSDYHSELNMSSLELGDSALYFCASSPGAYSGNTIYFGEGSWLTVV.